This paragraph covers one T cell receptor (beta chain) sequence. CDR1 and CDR2 from the germline V gene are SGHNT and YYREEE (reference sequence). The CDR3 has 9 amino acids. The method was immunoSEQ multiplex PCR; TCRdb's version includes in-frame clones alone and lacks a portion of them. The sample lists approximately 2.5 million clones; around 90% were seen once. The sample is drawn from a study of shared clonotypes between healthy human individuals. The material sequenced was naive CD4+ T cells sorted from blood. Regarding subset: CD45RA+ positively selected. The rearrangement uses TRBV5-4 and TRBJ1-2; no firm D call. The TCR comes from a man aged 18 to 29 in good health. This CDR3 reads CPRGYGYTF. The CDR3 DNA follows: TGTCCCCGGGGCTATGGCTACACCTTC.